The 8 T cell receptor beta chains below all came from one sample that was sequenced in a study of blood T cells in healthy people across ages. Through a sample-barcoded 5' primer and a J-beta primer mix, a second PCR was run for roughly 6 to 12 cycles. TCRdb itself ran the 5' RACE reads through MiXCR, one entry per CDR3 protein. The table shows more than 1,400,000 distinct CDR3 sequences, with 35% to 45% occurring only once. The sample comprised blood. The receptors were gathered from a woman under 30 in good health.

The J gene is TRBJ2-3, the V gene TRBV18, with D hard to call. The CDR3 covers 13 residues. V was pared by 3 bases and J by 2 bases, with 6 bases between. Germline V gene sequence: CDR1 KGHSH, CDR2 LQKENI. The DNA for the CDR3 is TGTGCCAGCTCACCGGTTCTCACAGATACGCAGTATTTT. Amino acids: CASSPVLTDTQYF.

The chain combines TRBV7-3 with TRBJ2-4; no clear D. TRBJ2-7 matches the DNA end more closely, so the J call is doubtful. Germline CDR1 SGHTA, CDR2 FQGTGA. The CDR3 is 13 amino acids. The CDR3 protein is CASSLEAHYEQYF. CDR3 nucleotides: TGTGCCAGCAGCTTAGAGGCGCATTACGAGCAGTACTTC.

CDR3 DNA: TGTGCCATCAGTGAGGGGGGGAGCATAAATGAAAAACTGTTTTTT. It specifies CAISEGGSINEKLFF. The chain carries TRBV10-3 and TRBJ1-4; D possibly corresponds to TRBD1 (5 bases). The ends were cut back, 2 bases at V and 5 bases at J, with 12 bases in the middle. CDR3 size: 15 residues. The V gene's germline CDR1 is ENHRY and CDR2 SYGVKD.

This clonotype was picked up a small number of times. The CDR3 coding sequence is TGTGCCAGCACCGCCTGGGGAGCGGCGAACACCGGGGAGCTGTTTTTT. As protein: CASTAWGAANTGELFF. V and J are TRBV27 and TRBJ2-2; a possible D gene is TRBD2 (5 bases). The CDR3 is 16 residues long. The germline V gene has CDR1 MNHEY and CDR2 SMNVEV (reference sequence). V lost 7 bases and J 0 bases, leaving 15 bases between the germline ends.

J is TRBJ2-4 and V is TRBV5-5; possible D gene TRBD1, 6 bases. The J call is uncertain, as TRBJ2-7 better fits the DNA end. Germline loops: CDR1 SGHKS, CDR2 YYEKEE (reference sequence). The CDR3 is made up of 14 amino acids. This CDR3 is CASSLATGTHEQYF. CDR3 bases: TGTGCCAGCAGCTTGGCAACAGGGACCCACGAGCAGTACTTC.

V is TRBV7-2 and J is TRBJ2-2; 10 bases agree with TRBD2. CDR1 is SGHTA and CDR2 is FQGNSA in the germline V gene. There are 16 residues in the CDR3. The junction had 4 bases not matched to a gene; V was cut back by 2 bases and J by 4 bases. CDR3 DNA: TGTGCCAGCAGCTTACCAGCGGGAGGGGGCACCGGGGAGCTGTTTTTT. It codes for CASSLPAGGGTGELFF.

The gene calls are TRBV20-1 and TRBJ1-4; D unclear. The CDR3 extends over 12 amino acids. CDR1 and CDR2 from the germline V gene are DFQATT and SNEGSKA (reference sequence). Between the trimmed V and J ends, which lost 0 bases and 7 bases, there was a span of 6 bases. The CDR3 loop is CSARDLGEKLFF. CDR3 nucleotide sequence: TGCAGTGCTAGAGATTTGGGTGAAAAACTGTTTTTT.

This chain connects TRBV28 to TRBJ2-3; 8 nucleotides agree with TRBD2. V lost 5 bases and J lost 3; bases outside the gene matches: 4. This CDR3 has 14 residues. Germline V CDR1 and CDR2: MDHEN, SYDVKM. CDR3 sequence: CASSISGETDTQYF. DNA for the CDR3: TGTGCCAGCAGTATTAGCGGGGAGACAGATACGCAGTATTTT.